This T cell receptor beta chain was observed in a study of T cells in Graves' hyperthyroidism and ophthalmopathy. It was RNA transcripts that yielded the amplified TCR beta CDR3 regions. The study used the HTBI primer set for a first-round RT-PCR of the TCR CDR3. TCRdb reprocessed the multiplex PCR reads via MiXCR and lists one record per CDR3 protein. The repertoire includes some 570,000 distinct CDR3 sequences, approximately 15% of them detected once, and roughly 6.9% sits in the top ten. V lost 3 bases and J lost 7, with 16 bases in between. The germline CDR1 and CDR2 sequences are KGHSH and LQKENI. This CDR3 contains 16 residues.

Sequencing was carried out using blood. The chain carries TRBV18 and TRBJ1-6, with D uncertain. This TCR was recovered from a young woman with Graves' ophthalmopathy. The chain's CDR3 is CASSPEEGRNNSPLHF. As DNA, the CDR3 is TGTGCCAGCTCACCCGAGGAAGGACGGAACAATTCACCCCTCCACTTT.